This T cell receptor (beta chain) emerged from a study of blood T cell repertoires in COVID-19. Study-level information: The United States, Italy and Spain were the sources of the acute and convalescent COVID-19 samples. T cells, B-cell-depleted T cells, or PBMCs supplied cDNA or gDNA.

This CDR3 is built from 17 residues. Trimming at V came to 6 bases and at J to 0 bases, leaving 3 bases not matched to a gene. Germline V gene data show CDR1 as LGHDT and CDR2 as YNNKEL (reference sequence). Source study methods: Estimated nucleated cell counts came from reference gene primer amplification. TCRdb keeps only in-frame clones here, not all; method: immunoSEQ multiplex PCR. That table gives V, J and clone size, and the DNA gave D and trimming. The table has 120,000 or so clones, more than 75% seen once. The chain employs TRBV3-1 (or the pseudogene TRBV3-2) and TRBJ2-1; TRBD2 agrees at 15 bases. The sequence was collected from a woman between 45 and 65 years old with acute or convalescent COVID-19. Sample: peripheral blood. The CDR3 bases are TGTGCCAGCAGGGGGACTAGCGGGAGGAGCTCCTACAATGAGCAGTTCTTC. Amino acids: CASRGTSGRSSYNEQFF.